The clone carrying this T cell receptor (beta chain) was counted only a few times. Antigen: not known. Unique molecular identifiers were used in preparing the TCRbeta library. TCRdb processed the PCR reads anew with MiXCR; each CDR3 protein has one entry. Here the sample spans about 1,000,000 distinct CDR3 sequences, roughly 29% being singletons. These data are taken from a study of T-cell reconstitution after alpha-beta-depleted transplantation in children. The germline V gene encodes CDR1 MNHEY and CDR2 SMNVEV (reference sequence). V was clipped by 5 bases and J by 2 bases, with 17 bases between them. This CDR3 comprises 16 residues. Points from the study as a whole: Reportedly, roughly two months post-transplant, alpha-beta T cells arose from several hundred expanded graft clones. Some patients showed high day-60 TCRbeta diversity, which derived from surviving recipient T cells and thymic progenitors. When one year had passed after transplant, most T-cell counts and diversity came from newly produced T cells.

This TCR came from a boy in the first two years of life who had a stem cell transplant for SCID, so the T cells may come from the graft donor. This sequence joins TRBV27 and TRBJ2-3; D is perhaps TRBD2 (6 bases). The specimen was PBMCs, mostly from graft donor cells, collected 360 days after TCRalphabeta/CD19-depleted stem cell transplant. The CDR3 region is CASSLRDFRYTDTQYF. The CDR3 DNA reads TGTGCCAGCAGTCTCCGGGACTTCAGGTACACAGATACGCAGTATTTT.